This passage covers 24 T cell receptor beta chains from one sample sequenced in a study of cytomegalovirus exposure and HLA in healthy donors. This PCR relied on a set of 60 Vbeta primers and 13 Jbeta primers. The data were produced by immunoSEQ multiplex PCR, yet TCRdb's version contains in-frame clones alone and is incomplete. The sample yields approximately 120,000 clones, roughly 77% seen once. The sample was PBMCs. These receptors all come from a woman in her twenties or thirties in good health and CMV-seronegative.

The V call is TRBV25-1, the J call TRBJ1-2; D unresolved. Germline values: CDR1 MGHDK, CDR2 SYGVNS. The CDR3 is made up of 18 amino acids. Between the trimmed V and J ends, which lost 2 bases and 0 bases, there was a span of 19 bases. CDR3 coding DNA: TGTGCCAGCAGTGAACCCGGGCTAGGACGGACTCCTAACTATGGCTACACCTTC. Protein product: CASSEPGLGRTPNYGYTF.

The chain recombines TRBV19 with TRBJ2-7; 9 bases match TRBD1. CDR3 size: 16 residues. Germline CDR1 LNHDA, CDR2 SQIVND (reference sequence). V shed 7 bases, J shed 5 bases, and the junction held 15 bases outside the gene matches. The CDR3 region has the DNA TGTGCCAGTACAGGGACAGGGAAGAATGGTCTTCACGAGCAGTACTTC. This translates into CASTGTGKNGLHEQYF.

The rearrangement uses TRBV5-1 and TRBJ2-5, with 8 bases that match TRBD1. The DNA end is a closer match to TRBJ2-7, so the J assignment may be wrong. The CDR3 is 14 amino acids. The germline gives CDR1 SGHRS, CDR2 YFSETQ. The DNA of the CDR3 is TGCGCCAGCGGGCCCGGGACAGGCGCCTACGAGCAGTACTTC. Translation gives CASGPGTGAYEQYF.

The V call is TRBV4-2, the J call TRBJ2-4, with 13 bases identical to TRBD2. Unmatched junction bases numbered 5, after V lost 9 bases and J lost 0 bases. Germline V lookup: CDR1 LGHNA, CDR2 YNFKEQ. The CDR3 spans 16 residues. Here the CDR3 reads CASGLAGELAKNIQYF. The CDR3 nucleotides read TGTGCCAGTGGACTAGCGGGGGAACTAGCCAAAAACATTCAGTACTTC.

The J gene is TRBJ1-3, the V gene TRBV30, with D maybe TRBD1 (5 bases). CDR1 and CDR2 from the germline V gene are GTSNPN and SVGIG (reference sequence). CDR3 length: 15 residues. Trimming pared 4 bases from V and 7 bases from J, leaving 20 bases between. The CDR3 DNA follows: TGTGCCTGGATGAAGGATGGGGGGGTGATGAACACCATATATTTT. It translates to CAWMKDGGVMNTIYF.

In the case of this clone: Other DNA sequences of this sample code for an identical CDR3. This chain joins TRBV11-2 and TRBJ1-3, with 7 positions matching TRBD1. Germline lookup yields CDR1 SGHAT and CDR2 FQNNGV. The CDR3 extends over 16 amino acids. V was pared by 6 bases and J by 0 bases, with 8 bases of the junction left unmatched. The chain's CDR3 is CASRSPGTDSGNTIYF. CDR3 nucleotides: TGTGCCAGCAGATCCCCCGGGACAGACTCTGGAAACACCATATATTTT.

This chain joins TRBV5-1 and TRBJ2-7; 9 positions match TRBD1. This CDR3 region has 15 residues. Germline lookup yields CDR1 SGHRS and CDR2 YFSETQ. V trimming: 0 bases; J trimming: 2 bases; junction bases outside the gene matches: 3. The CDR3 region is CASSLGGQGTYEQYF. Written as DNA, the CDR3 is TGCGCCAGCAGCTTGGGAGGACAGGGGACCTACGAGCAGTACTTC. The whole variable domain, remainder taken from reference TRBV5-1 and TRBJ2-7, is KAGVTQTPRYLIKTRGQQVTLSCSPISGHRSVSWYQQTPGQGLQFLFEYFSETQRNKGNFPGRFSGRQFSNSRSEMNVSTLELGDSALYLCASSLGGQGTYEQYFGPGTRLTVT.

The chain combines TRBV15 with TRBJ1-3; TRBD1 agrees at 8 bases. V lost 4 bases and J lost 2; bases outside the gene matches: 4. CDR3 length equals 15 residues. CDR1 LNHNV and CDR2 YYDKDF come from the germline V gene (reference sequence). The CDR3 reads CATSTGQGTGNTIYF. CDR3 DNA sequence: TGTGCCACCAGCACAGGACAGGGTACTGGAAACACCATATATTTT.

About this clone itself: Its ends do not fully match the called genes, so a read error is possible. The gene calls are TRBV7-9 and TRBJ2-5; perhaps TRBD2 as D (6 bases). Germline CDR1 and CDR2: SEHNR and FQNEAQ (reference sequence). The CDR3 runs 14 residues. The CDR3 DNA reads as TGTTCCAGCACCCGCCCGGGGGTGGTAGAGACCCAGTACTTC. It translates to CSSTRPGVVETQYF.

The V call is TRBV7-2, the J call TRBJ1-2; 10 bases fit TRBD1. The germline gives CDR1 SGHTA, CDR2 FQGNSA. There are 17 residues in the CDR3. V trimming: 1 base; J trimming: 3 bases; junction bases outside the gene matches: 8. CDR3 nucleotides: TGTGCCAGCAGCTTAGAGGGGACAGGGGCGTCAGACTATGGCTACACCTTC. Protein sequence: CASSLEGTGASDYGYTF.

The J gene is TRBJ1-2, the V gene TRBV6-1, with TRBD1 identical over 9 bases. Germline-derived CDR1 and CDR2 are MNHNS and SASEGT. V shed 6 bases and J 4 bases; nucleotides not matched to a gene: 6. The CDR3 loop spans 14 amino acids. This CDR3 is CASRHPGQGYGYTF. CDR3 sequence (DNA): TGTGCCAGCAGACACCCGGGACAGGGCTATGGCTACACCTTC.

The chain recombines TRBV10-3 with TRBJ1-2; D is ambiguous. V lost 0 bases and J lost 5, with 10 bases in between. The CDR3 is 14 amino acids. CDR1 and CDR2 from the germline V gene are ENHRY and SYGVKD. In nucleotides, the CDR3 is TGTGCCATCAGTGAGTCGGGCGTCCGGTATGGCTACACCTTC. Its protein product is CAISESGVRYGYTF.

This chain connects TRBV13 to TRBJ2-3, with D maybe TRBD1 (6 bases). CDR1 PRHDT and CDR2 FYEKMQ come from the germline V gene (reference sequence). V was trimmed by 2 bases and J by 4 bases, leaving 19 bases between them. This CDR3 has 17 residues. DNA of the CDR3: TGTGCCAGCAGCTTATTTGGGCCACAGGGTAGCGCAGATACGCAGTATTTT. Translated: CASSLFGPQGSADTQYF. Variable domain in full (rest from reference TRBV13 and TRBJ2-3): AAGVIQSPRHLIKEKRETATLKCYPIPRHDTVYWYQQGPGQDPQFLISFYEKMQSDKGSIPDRFSAQQFSDYHSELNMSSLELGDSALYFCASSLFGPQGSADTQYFGPGTRLTVL.

This rearrangement joins TRBV9 to TRBJ2-3, with D perhaps matching TRBD2 (7 bases). Deletions cut 3 bases from V and 1 base from J, with 18 bases between. Germline values: CDR1 SGDLS, CDR2 YYNGEE. This CDR3 region has 17 residues. The CDR3 spells CASSGLGGPRGTDTQYF. The CDR3 nucleotides read TGTGCCAGCAGCGGGCTGGGGGGGCCTCGGGGCACAGATACGCAGTATTTT.

The rearrangement uses TRBV4-2 and TRBJ1-2, with TRBD1 identical over 7 bases. From germline, CDR1 is LGHNA and CDR2 YNFKEQ. The CDR3 spans 18 residues. V lost 0 bases and J lost 3; bases outside the gene matches: 13. The CDR3 DNA reads as TGTGCCAGCAGCCAAGATCTGGCCCCCTTCGGGACAGACTATGGCTACACCTTC. It codes for CASSQDLAPFGTDYGYTF.

The V gene is TRBV5-1, the J gene TRBJ2-7, with 7 bases matching TRBD1. V was pared by 4 bases and J by 0 bases, with 10 bases of the junction left unmatched. Germline V gene data show CDR1 as SGHRS and CDR2 as YFSETQ. CDR3 length: 16 residues. As DNA, the CDR3 is TGCGCCAGCAGCCCGAGTCCCGGGACAGTCTCCTACGAGCAGTACTTC. It yields the protein CASSPSPGTVSYEQYF.

For the CDR3, the DNA is TGTGCCAGCAGCGGGACAAATCTATATGGCTACACCTTC. It specifies CASSGTNLYGYTF. The genes are TRBV6-1 and TRBJ1-2; possibly TRBD1 for D (6 bases). V shed 6 bases and J shed 5 bases, with 13 bases lying between them. Germline CDR1 MNHNS, CDR2 SASEGT. The CDR3 length is 13 residues.

This clone has only a few counts. This chain joins TRBV4-2 and TRBJ2-5, with TRBD2 matching over 11 bases. Germline loops: CDR1 LGHNA, CDR2 YNFKEQ. The CDR3 is 17 residues long. V shed 5 bases and J 3 bases; nucleotides not matched to a gene: 11. This CDR3 is CASSETVGTSGKETQYF. The CDR3 DNA is TGTGCCAGCAGCGAGACAGTCGGGACTAGCGGTAAAGAGACCCAGTACTTC.

This clone is a singleton in its sample. CDR3 sequence (DNA): TGTGCCAGCTCACCACCGTCCTATGATGGTTATGGCTACACCTTC. This encodes CASSPPSYDGYGYTF. The chain uses TRBV18 and TRBJ1-2, with unresolved D. The V end was cut by 0 bases, the J end by 5 bases, with 13 bases between. CDR3 length: 15 residues. Germline V gene data show CDR1 as KGHSH and CDR2 as LQKENI.

The chain recombines TRBV7-3 with TRBJ1-2; 8 nucleotides agree with TRBD1. CDR1 SGHTA and CDR2 FQGTGA come from the germline V gene. After removal of 3 bases from V and 4 bases from J, the junction contained 1 base not matched to a gene. The CDR3 is 13 amino acids. For the CDR3, the DNA is TGTGCCAGCAGCTTCGGACAGGGCTATGGCTACACCTTC. Translation: CASSFGQGYGYTF. The complete variable domain, with remaining parts taken from reference TRBV7-3 and TRBJ1-2, reads GAGVSQTPSNKVTEKGKYVELRCDPISGHTALYWYRQSLGQGPEFLIYFQGTGAADDSGLPNDRFFAVRPEGSVSTLKIQRTERGDSAVYLCASSFGQGYGYTFGSGTRLTVV.

This clone turned up a few times. The chain employs TRBV6-1 and TRBJ2-5; 8 nucleotides match TRBD1. Germline V gene sequence: CDR1 MNHNS, CDR2 SASEGT. The CDR3 has 14 amino acids. Losses at the gene ends were 8 bases for V and 2 bases for J; bases not matched to a gene: 7. CDR3 sequence (DNA): TGTGCCAGCCTTTGGGACAGGAGACAAGAGACCCAGTACTTC. It specifies CASLWDRRQETQYF.

This sequence joins TRBV12-5 and TRBJ2-1; 11 bases line up with TRBD1. This CDR3 is 20 amino acids long. Per the germline V gene, CDR1 is LGHNT and CDR2 is FRNRAP. V lost 0 bases to trimming and J lost 2 bases; unmatched junction nucleotides: 12. The CDR3 loop is CASGLVLGQGAFSTYNEQFF. CDR3 DNA: TGTGCTAGTGGTTTGGTATTAGGACAGGGGGCTTTCTCCACCTACAATGAGCAGTTCTTC.

The chain carries TRBV19 and TRBJ2-3, with TRBD2 matching over 8 bases. Germline V lookup: CDR1 LNHDA, CDR2 SQIVND (reference sequence). The CDR3 spans 15 residues. The trim removed 2 bases at V and 4 bases at J, leaving 5 bases unmatched. CDR3 sequence reads: CASSISGGGPDTQYF. Here the CDR3 DNA reads TGTGCCAGTAGTATATCGGGCGGGGGGCCAGATACGCAGTATTTT.

The V gene is TRBV2, the J gene TRBJ2-7; 9 bases agree with TRBD1. V lost 7 bases, J lost 5 bases, and 6 bases stayed unmatched. Germline V gene sequence: CDR1 SNHLY, CDR2 FYNNEI. The CDR3 totals 13 residues. The CDR3 nucleotides are TGTGCCAGCACGGACAGGGGCCGGCACGAGCAGTACTTC. Its translation is CASTDRGRHEQYF.